This T cell receptor beta chain was captured in a study of shared clonotypes between healthy human individuals. Study summary: CD4 naive and memory got three plates each, CD8 naive two, CD8 memory one. General study results and limits: Estimated clonotype richness was generally higher in naive than memory subsets.

Trimming took 6 bases from V and 2 from J, leaving 14 bases between them. CDR3 length: 14 amino acids. Germline loops: CDR1 WSHSY, CDR2 SAAADI. For this clone: The antigen is not known.

Measured with immunoSEQ multiplex PCR; TCRdb has only the in-frame clones, and not every one. Here the sample spans roughly 1,500,000 clones, approximately 98.5% being singletons. The sequenced sample consisted of naive CD4+ T cells sorted from blood. Subset of the sample: CD45RA+ positively selected. The source is a man younger than 45 in good health. The V and J genes are TRBV10-2 and TRBJ2-7, with D possibly TRBD1 on 5 matching bases. The CDR3, as DNA: TGCGCCAGCAGGGATCGGACAACAGCCTACGAGCAGTACTTC. It codes for CASRDRTTAYEQYF.